The clone carrying this T cell receptor beta chain was seen a handful of times. Its specificity is not known. This specimen belongs to a study of beta chain features in type 1 diabetes. Study results and caveats: Type 1 diabetes patients showed fewer insertions and more deletions at VDJ junctions. PCR may have favored shorter templates equally in patients and controls.

Expressed TCRB transcripts were sequenced, since all the RNA that had been isolated was reverse transcribed. The table came from immunoSEQ multiplex PCR; TCRdb's copy has only in-frame clones and leaves some out. The repertoire includes 450,000 or so clones, roughly an eighth of them detected once, and about 0.045% sits in the top ten. The CDR3 is 13 residues long. The germline gives CDR1 MGHRA, CDR2 YSYEKL. Trimming took 1 base from V and 8 from J, leaving 12 bases between them. This TCR derives from a young woman in good health. V usage is TRBV4-1 and J usage is TRBJ2-7, with a weak D call TRBD2 (6 bases). Sequencing was done on a sample of naive CD4+ T cells from blood. CDR3: CASSQVGDSQQYV. The CDR3 DNA follows: TGCGCCAGCAGCCAAGTCGGGGACTCTCAGCAGTACGTC.